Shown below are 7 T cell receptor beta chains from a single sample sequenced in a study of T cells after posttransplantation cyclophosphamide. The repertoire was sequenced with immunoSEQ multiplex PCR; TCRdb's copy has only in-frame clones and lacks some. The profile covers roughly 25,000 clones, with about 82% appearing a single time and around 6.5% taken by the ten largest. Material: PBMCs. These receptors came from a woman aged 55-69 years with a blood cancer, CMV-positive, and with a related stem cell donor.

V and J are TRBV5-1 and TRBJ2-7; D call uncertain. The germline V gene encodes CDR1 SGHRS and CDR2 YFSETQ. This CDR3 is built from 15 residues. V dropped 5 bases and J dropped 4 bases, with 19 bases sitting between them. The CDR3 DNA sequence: TGCGCCAGCAGGGTTGAAACCATAACTAATTACGAGCAGTACTTC. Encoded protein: CASRVETITNYEQYF. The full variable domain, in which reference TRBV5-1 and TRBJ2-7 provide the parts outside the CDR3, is KAGVTQTPRYLIKTRGQQVTLSCSPISGHRSVSWYQQTPGQGLQFLFEYFSETQRNKGNFPGRFSGRQFSNSRSEMNVSTLELGDSALYLCASRVETITNYEQYFGPGTRLTVT.

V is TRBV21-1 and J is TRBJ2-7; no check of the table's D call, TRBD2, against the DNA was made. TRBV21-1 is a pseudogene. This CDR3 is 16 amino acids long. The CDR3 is CASSKRLRESRYEQYF. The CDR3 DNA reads TGTGCCAGCAGCAAAAGACTAAGGGAGAGTCGGTACGAGCAGTACTTC.

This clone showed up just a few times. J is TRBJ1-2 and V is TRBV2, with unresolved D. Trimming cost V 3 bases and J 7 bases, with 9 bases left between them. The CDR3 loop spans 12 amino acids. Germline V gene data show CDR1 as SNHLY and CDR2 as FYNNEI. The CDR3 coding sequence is TGTGCCAGCAGTGATCGAGTCACTGGCTACACCTTC. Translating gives CASSDRVTGYTF.

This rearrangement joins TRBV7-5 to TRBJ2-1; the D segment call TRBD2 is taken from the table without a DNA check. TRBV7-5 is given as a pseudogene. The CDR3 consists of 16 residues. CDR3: CVRSLARTSRGHEQFF. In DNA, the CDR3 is TGTGTCAGAAGCTTAGCCCGGACTAGCCGGGGCCATGAGCAGTTCTTC.

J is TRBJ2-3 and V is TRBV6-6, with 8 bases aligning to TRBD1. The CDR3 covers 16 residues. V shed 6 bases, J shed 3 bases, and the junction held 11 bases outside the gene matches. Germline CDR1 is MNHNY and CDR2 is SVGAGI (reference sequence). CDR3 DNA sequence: TGTGCCAGCAGCGAGGTAGCAGGGGGCCGGACAGATACGCAGTATTTT. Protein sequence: CASSEVAGGRTDTQYF.

This CDR3 is CASSSGWGRETQYF. In DNA form, the CDR3 reads TGTGCCAGCAGCTCAGGGTGGGGGCGGGAGACCCAGTACTTC. The genes are TRBV7-2 and TRBJ2-5; D is perhaps TRBD1 (6 bases). There are 14 residues in the CDR3. Germline V gene sequence: CDR1 SGHTA, CDR2 FQGNSA. Trimming removed 4 bases from V and 5 bases from J, with 14 bases in between.

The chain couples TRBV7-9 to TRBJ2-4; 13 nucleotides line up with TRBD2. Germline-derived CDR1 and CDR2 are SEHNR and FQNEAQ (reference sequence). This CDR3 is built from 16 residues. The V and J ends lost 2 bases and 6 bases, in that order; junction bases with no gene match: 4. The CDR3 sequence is CASSLTSGRAGNIQYF. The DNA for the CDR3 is TGTGCCAGCAGCTTAACTAGCGGGAGGGCCGGAAACATTCAGTACTTC.